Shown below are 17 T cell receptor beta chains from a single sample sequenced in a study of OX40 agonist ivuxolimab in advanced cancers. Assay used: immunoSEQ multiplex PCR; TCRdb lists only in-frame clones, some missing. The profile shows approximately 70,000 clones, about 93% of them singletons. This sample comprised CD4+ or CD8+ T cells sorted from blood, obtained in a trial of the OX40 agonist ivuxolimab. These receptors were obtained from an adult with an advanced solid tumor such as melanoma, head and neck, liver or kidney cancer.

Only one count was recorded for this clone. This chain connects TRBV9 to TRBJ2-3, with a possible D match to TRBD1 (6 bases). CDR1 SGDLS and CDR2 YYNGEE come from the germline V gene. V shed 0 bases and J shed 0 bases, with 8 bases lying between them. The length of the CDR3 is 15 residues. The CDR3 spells CASSVGGHSTDTQYF. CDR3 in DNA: TGTGCCAGCAGCGTAGGGGGACACAGCACAGATACGCAGTATTTT.

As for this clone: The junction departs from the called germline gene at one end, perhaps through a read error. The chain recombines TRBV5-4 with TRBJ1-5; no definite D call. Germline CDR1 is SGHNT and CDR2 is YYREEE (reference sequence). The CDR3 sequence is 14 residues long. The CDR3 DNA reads TGTGCCAGCGGCTTGGAAGGAGGCAATCAGCCCCAGCATTTT. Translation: CASGLEGGNQPQHF.

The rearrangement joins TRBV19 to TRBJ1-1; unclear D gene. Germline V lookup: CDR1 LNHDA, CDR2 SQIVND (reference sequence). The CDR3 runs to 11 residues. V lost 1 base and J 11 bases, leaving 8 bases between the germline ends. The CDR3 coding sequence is TGTGCCAGTAGTATAGGTGGTAAGGCTTTCTTT. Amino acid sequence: CASSIGGKAFF.

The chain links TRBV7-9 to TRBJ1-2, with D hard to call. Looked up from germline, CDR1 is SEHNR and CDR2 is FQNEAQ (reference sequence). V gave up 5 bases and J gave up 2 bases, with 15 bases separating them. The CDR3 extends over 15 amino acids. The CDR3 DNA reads TGTGCCAGCAGCCCTCCGTTACGGAGCAACTATGGCTACACCTTC. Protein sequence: CASSPPLRSNYGYTF. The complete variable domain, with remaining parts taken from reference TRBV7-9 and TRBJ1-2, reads DTGVSQNPRHKITKRGQNVTFRCDPISEHNRLYWYRQTLGQGPEFLTYFQNEAQLEKSRLLSDRFSAERPKGSFSTLEIQRTEQGDSAMYLCASSPPLRSNYGYTFGSGTRLTVV.

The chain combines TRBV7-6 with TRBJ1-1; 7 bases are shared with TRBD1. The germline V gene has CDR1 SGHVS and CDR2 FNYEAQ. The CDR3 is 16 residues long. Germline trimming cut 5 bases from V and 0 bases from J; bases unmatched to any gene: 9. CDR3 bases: TGTGCCAGCAGCCAGGGGACAGCGGAATTGAACACTGAAGCTTTCTTT. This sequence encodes CASSQGTAELNTEAFF.

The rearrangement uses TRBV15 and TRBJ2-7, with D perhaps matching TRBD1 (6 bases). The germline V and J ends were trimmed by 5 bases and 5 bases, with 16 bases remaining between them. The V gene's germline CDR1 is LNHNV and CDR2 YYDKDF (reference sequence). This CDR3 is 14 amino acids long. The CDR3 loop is CATSPEGQYDEQYF. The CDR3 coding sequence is TGTGCCACCAGCCCTGAAGGACAGTACGACGAGCAGTACTTC.

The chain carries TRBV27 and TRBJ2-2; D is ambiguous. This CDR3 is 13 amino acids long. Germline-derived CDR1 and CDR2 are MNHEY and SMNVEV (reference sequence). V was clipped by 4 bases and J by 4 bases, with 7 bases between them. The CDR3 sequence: CASSYGGTGELFF. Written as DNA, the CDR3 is TGTGCCAGCAGTTACGGTGGCACCGGGGAGCTGTTTTTT.

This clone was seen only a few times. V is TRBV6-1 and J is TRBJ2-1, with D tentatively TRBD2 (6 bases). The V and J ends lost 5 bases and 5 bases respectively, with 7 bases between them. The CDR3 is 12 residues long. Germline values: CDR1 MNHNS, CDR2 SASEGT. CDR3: CASSWGDNEQFF. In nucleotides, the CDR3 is TGTGCCAGCAGTTGGGGGGACAATGAGCAGTTCTTC.

CDR3 sequence: CSVGGGPSNEQYF. The CDR3 DNA reads TGCAGCGTTGGGGGAGGGCCGTCAAACGAGCAGTACTTC. The genes are TRBV29-1 and TRBJ2-7; 7 positions match TRBD2. The V segment lost 4 bases and the J segment 5 bases; nucleotides outside the gene matches: 8. Per the germline V gene, CDR1 is SQVTM and CDR2 is ANQGSEA. This CDR3 contains 13 residues.

CDR3 sequence (DNA): TGTGCCAGTAGTATAAGGAACTACAATGAGCAGTTCTTC. Translation gives CASSIRNYNEQFF. This sequence joins TRBV19 and TRBJ2-1; D call uncertain. The CDR3 length is 13 residues. The V end was cut by 2 bases, the J end by 3 bases, with 5 bases between. In germline, CDR1 is LNHDA, CDR2 SQIVND (reference sequence).

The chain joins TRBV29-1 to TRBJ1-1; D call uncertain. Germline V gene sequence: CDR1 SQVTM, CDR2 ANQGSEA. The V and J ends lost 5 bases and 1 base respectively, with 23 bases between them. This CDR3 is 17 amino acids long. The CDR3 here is CSVFSWVRRAENTEAFF. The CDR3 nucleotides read TGCAGCGTTTTTTCCTGGGTCCGTAGGGCCGAGAACACTGAAGCTTTCTTT.

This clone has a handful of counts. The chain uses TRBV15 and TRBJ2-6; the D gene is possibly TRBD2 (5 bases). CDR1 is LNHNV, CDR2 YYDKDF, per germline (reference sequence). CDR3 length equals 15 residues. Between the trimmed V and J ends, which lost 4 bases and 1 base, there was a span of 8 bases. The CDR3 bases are TGTGCCACCAGCACTAGCTCATCTGGGGCCAACGTCCTGACTTTC. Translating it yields CATSTSSSGANVLTF. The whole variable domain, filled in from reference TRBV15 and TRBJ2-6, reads DAMVIQNPRYQVTQFGKPVTLSCSQTLNHNVMYWYQQKSSQAPKLLFHYYDKDFNNEADTPDNFQSRRPNTSFCFLDIRSPGLGDTAMYLCATSTSSSGANVLTFGAGSRLTVL.

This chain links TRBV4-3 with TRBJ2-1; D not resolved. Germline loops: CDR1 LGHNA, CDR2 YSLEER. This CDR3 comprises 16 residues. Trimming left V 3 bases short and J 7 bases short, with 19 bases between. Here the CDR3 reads CASSHLKGSPRNEQFF. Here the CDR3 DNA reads TGCGCCAGCAGCCATCTAAAAGGGTCTCCGAGGAATGAGCAGTTCTTC.

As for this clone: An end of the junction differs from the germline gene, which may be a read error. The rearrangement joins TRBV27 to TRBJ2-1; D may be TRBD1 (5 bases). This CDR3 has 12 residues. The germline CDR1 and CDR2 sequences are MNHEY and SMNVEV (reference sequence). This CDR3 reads CASSLQGNELFF. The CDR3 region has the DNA TGTGCCAGCAGTTTACAGGGCAATGAGCTGTTCTTC.

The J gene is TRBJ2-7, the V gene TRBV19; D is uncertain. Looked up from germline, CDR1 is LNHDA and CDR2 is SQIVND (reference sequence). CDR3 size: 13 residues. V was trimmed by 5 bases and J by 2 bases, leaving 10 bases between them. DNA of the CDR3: TGTGCCAGTAGTTCTGGGATCGCCTACGAGCAGTACTTC. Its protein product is CASSSGIAYEQYF.

CDR3 nucleotides: TGTGCCAGCAGTTCCGGACCTGTTATGAACACTGAAGCTTTCTTT. Translated, it gives CASSSGPVMNTEAFF. This sequence joins TRBV27 and TRBJ1-1, with D unclear. The CDR3 consists of 15 residues. V shed 4 bases and J shed 0 bases, with 12 bases lying between them. Germline assignment: CDR1 MNHEY and CDR2 SMNVEV (reference sequence).

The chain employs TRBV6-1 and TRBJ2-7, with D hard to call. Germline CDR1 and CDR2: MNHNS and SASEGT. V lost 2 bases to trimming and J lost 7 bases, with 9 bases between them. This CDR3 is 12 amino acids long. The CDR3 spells CASSERSVEQYF. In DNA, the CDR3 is TGTGCCAGCAGTGAAAGGTCGGTTGAGCAGTACTTC.